These T cell receptor beta chains were read from a single sample in a study of PD-1 and CTLA-4 blockade in melanoma. Repertoires were generated with immunoSEQ multiplex PCR, while TCRdb's copy carries only in-frame clones and drops some. The sample contains fewer than 35,000 clones, roughly nine tenths of which appear only once. Source: CD8+ T cells from peripheral blood, taken from a patient given anti-PD-1 treatment. These receptors all come from a human donor with melanoma. Each CDR3 is given with its conserved first and last residue. The D gene is left open where the match is weak. Clone size is not always given. Where it is, it says once, few, many or a class for expanded clones.

.	TRBV28	.	TRBJ1-1	14	TGTGCCAGCAGTTTCCGACTAATGAACACTGAAGCTTTCTTT	CASSFRLMNTEAFF
.	TRBV28	.	TRBJ1-2	17	TGTGCCTCCAGCCCCCTCTCCCCGGGGGGCAGTGGCTATGGCTACACCTTC	CASSPLSPGGSGYGYTF
.	TRBV13	once	TRBJ2-2	15	TGTGCCAGCAGCCACAGGGTAGGATACACCGGGGAGCTGTTTTTT	CASSHRVGYTGELFF
.	TRBV29-1	.	TRBJ1-3	13	TGCAGCGTCCACCTACTCTCTGGAAACACCATATATTTT	CSVHLLSGNTIYF
.	TRBV30	.	TRBJ1-1	12	TGTGCCTGGCGTTCCGAGAACACTGAAGCTTTCTTT	CAWRSENTEAFF
.	TRBV7-2	.	TRBJ1-4	15	TGTGCCAGCAGCTTATCCTCCAGGGCGGGCGAAAAACTGTTTTTT	CASSLSSRAGEKLFF
.	TRBV5-4	.	TRBJ1-1	13	TGTGCCAGCAGCTCGGATTCGAACACTGAAGCTTTCTTT	CASSSDSNTEAFF
.	TRBV15	.	TRBJ1-4	17	TGTGCCACCAGGAGGGGGGAAAGGCCAGCAACTAATGAAAAACTGTTTTTT	CATRRGERPATNEKLFF
.	TRBV7-3	.	TRBJ2-1	17	TGTGCCAGCAGCTCCACCTCGGGATCTTACTCCTACAATGAGCAGTTCTTC	CASSSTSGSYSYNEQFF
.	TRBV9	.	TRBJ1-2	15	TGTGCCAGCACTCCCGGGGAGGGGAGTAGAGGAGGCTACACCTTC	CASTPGEGSRGGYTF
.	TRBV9	.	TRBJ1-1	15	TGTGCCAGCAGCGTAGGAGGGGAAATGAACACTGAAGCTTTCTTT	CASSVGGEMNTEAFF
.	TRBV27	.	TRBJ1-6	14	TGTGCCAGCAGTTTGGGGGGGGATAATTCACCCCTCCACTTT	CASSLGGDNSPLHF